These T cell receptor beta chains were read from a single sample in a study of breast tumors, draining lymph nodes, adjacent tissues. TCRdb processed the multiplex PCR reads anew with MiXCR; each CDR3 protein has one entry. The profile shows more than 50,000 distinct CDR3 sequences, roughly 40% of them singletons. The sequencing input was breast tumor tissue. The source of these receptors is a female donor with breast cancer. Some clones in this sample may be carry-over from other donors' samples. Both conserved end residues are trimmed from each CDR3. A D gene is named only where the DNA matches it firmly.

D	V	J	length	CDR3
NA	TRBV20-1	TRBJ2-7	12	SASPRAQTYEQY
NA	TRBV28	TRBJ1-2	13	ASSTREGGNYGYT
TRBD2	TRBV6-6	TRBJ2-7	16	ASSDSKSAGGNSYEQY
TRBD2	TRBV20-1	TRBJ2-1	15	SARDAPGLAGGDEQF
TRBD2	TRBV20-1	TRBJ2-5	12	SARLTGREKTQY
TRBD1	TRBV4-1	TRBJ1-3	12	ASSPGQGTNTIY
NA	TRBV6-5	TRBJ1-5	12	ASTQRWGNQPQH
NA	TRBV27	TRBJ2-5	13	ASNVHPGSQETQY
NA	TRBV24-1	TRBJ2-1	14	ATSDSAGASYKEQF
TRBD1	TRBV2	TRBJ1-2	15	ASRERTGVPLNYGYT
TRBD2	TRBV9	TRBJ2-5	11	ASSVAGGETQY
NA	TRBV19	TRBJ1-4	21	ASSPGPAVNEQFFGPGIGKLF
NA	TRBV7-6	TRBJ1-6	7	ASSSTLH
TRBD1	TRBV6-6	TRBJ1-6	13	ASTSGQYSCSPLH
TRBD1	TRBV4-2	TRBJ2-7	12	ASSQAGGLHEQY
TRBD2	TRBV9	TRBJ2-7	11	ASSVTSGSEQY
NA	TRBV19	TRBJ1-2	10	ASSWSIYGYT
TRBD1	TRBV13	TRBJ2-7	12	ASSLGTGGGEQY
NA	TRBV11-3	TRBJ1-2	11	ASSLDHAYGYT
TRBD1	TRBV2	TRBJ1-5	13	ASTGGQGAGQPQH
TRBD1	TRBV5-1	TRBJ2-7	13	ASSSWTGSSYEQY
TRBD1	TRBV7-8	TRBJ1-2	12	ASSPNRGPYGYT
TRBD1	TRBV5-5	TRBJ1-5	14	ASSLGDSSYNQPQH
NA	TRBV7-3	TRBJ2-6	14	ASSPQGNSGANVLT
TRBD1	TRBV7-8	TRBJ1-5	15	ASSGDRGHWLDQPQH
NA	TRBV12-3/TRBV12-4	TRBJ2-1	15	ASSSRGGGGHAREQF
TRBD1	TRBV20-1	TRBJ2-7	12	SAYTGTGNYGQY
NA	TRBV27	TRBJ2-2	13	ASSLSGQNTGELF
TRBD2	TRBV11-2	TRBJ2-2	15	ASSLELAGANFGELF
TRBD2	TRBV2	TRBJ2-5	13	ASGASGRAGETQY
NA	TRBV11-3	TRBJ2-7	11	ASSPKHVYEQY
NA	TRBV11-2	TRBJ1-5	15	ASSLVGRGYGNQPQH
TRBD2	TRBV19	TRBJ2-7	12	ATLSRLAGGEQY
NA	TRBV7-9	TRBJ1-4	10	ASSLEEGKLF